These T cell receptor beta chains were read from a single sample in a study of beta chain features in type 1 diabetes. TCRdb keeps only in-frame clones here, not all; method: immunoSEQ multiplex PCR. The sample gives 600,000 to 700,000 clones, around 12% of which show up once; approximately 0.11% is in the top ten. The source material was naive CD4+ T cells from blood. The receptor set was obtained from a young man with type 1 diabetes. Each CDR3 is given with its conserved first and last residue. A D gene is named only where the DNA matches it firmly. Size is stated for part of the rows, as once, few or many counts, or as a class when the clone is expanded.

TRBV10-3	TRBJ2-2	NA	TRBD2	TGTGCCATCAGTGGAGGACTAGCCCCCGGGGAGCTGTTTTTT	CAISGGLAPGELFF
TRBV5-1	TRBJ1-2	NA	NA	TGCGCCAGCAGCGCTACAGGGAATCTCTTATATGGCTACACCTTC	CASSATGNLLYGYTF
TRBV27	TRBJ2-7	few	NA	TGTGCCAGCAGCCGTCGGGACTCGAGCTCCTACGAGCAGTACTTC	CASSRRDSSSYEQYF
TRBV7-9	TRBJ2-3	few	NA	TGCCTTAGCTTCAGGGTCAGCACAGATACGCAGTATTTT	CLSFRVSTDTQYF
TRBV7-2	TRBJ2-7	NA	TRBD1	TGTGCCAGCAGCTTAGCAATGGGGACAGGGGGTTATCTCGGTGGCGAGCAGTACTTC	CASSLAMGTGGYLGGEQYF
TRBV6-1	TRBJ2-7	NA	TRBD2	TGTGCCAGCAGTGGCTTAGCGGGGGGAATGGTATACGAGCAGTACTTC	CASSGLAGGMVYEQYF
TRBV7-9	TRBJ2-1	NA	NA	TGTGCCAGCAGATACCACGGCTACAATGAGCAGTTCTTC	CASRYHGYNEQFF
TRBV5-1	TRBJ1-1	NA	NA	TGCGCCAGCAGCTCAGGGGATATGGGTACTGAAGCTTTCTTT	CASSSGDMGTEAFF
TRBV7-9	TRBJ2-1	few	NA	TGTGCCAGCAGCGTGGACGGGAACTCCTACAATGAGCAGTTCTTC	CASSVDGNSYNEQFF
TRBV7-2	TRBJ2-1	few	TRBD2	TGTGCCAGCAGCTTTGGGACTAGCATTATTGAGCAGTTCTTC	CASSFGTSIIEQFF
TRBV4-2	TRBJ2-3	NA	TRBD1	TGTGCCAGCAGCCAAGAAACAGGGGGCACAGATACGCAGTATTTT	CASSQETGGTDTQYF
TRBV6-5	TRBJ2-4	few	NA	TGTGCCGTGTCCAGGGGAGGGAGTGTGGAAAACATTCAGTACTTC	CAVSRGGSVENIQYF
TRBV15	TRBJ2-5	NA	NA	TGTGCCACCAGCAGAGATATCGAGACCCAGTACTTC	CATSRDIETQYF
TRBV4-3	TRBJ2-7	NA	NA	TGCGCCAGCAGCCAAGAACCCCAGGGTTCCTACGAGCAGTACTTC	CASSQEPQGSYEQYF
TRBV21-1	TRBJ2-7	NA	NA	TGTGCCAGCAGCGCATACGAGCAGTACTTC	CASSAYEQYF
TRBV27	TRBJ2-1	few	TRBD1	TGTGCCAGCAAAAGACAGGGTTATGAGCAGTTCTTC	CASKRQGYEQFF
TRBV6-5	TRBJ2-2	few	TRBD1	TGTGCCAGCAGACGACAGGGGGTGAACACCGGGGAGCTGTTTTTT	CASRRQGVNTGELFF
TRBV28	TRBJ2-3	once	NA	TGTGCCAGCAGTCCCCTACTTGTCACAGATACGCAGTATTTT	CASSPLLVTDTQYF
TRBV7-8	TRBJ1-1	NA	NA	TGTGCCAGCAGCTTACAGGGGCGGAACACTGAAGCTTTCTTT	CASSLQGRNTEAFF
TRBV19	TRBJ2-1	NA	TRBD1	TGTGCCAGTAGTATTTTGGACAGGGGTTACAATGAGCAGTTCTTC	CASSILDRGYNEQFF
TRBV27	TRBJ2-5	NA	NA	TGTGCCAGCAGTTTAATGGGGGCCAGCGGAGAGACCCAGTACTTC	CASSLMGASGETQYF
TRBV19	TRBJ1-5	NA	NA	TGTGCCAGTAGTATAGGAGGATACCAGCCCCAGCATTTT	CASSIGGYQPQHF
TRBV9	TRBJ1-1	few	NA	TGTGCCAGCAGCCCCCTTACAGTGAACACTGAAGCTTTCTTT	CASSPLTVNTEAFF
TRBV7-2	TRBJ2-7	NA	NA	TGTGCCAGCAGCTTAGCACCCTACGAGCAGTACTTC	CASSLAPYEQYF
TRBV11-2	TRBJ1-4	few	NA	TGTGCCAGCAGCGACGGTAATGAAAAACTGTTTTTT	CASSDGNEKLFF
TRBV27	TRBJ2-7	NA	NA	TGTGCCAGCAGTACCTCGGTGAGGGGAACCGACGAGCAGTACTTC	CASSTSVRGTDEQYF
TRBV29-1	TRBJ1-4	few	TRBD1	TGCAGCGCCCTAAAGGGGACAGATACTAATGAAAAACTGTTTTTT	CSALKGTDTNEKLFF
TRBV7-2	TRBJ1-5	NA	TRBD1	TGTGCCAGCAGCTCGCAGGGGGCCAATCAGCCCCAGCATTTT	CASSSQGANQPQHF
TRBV7-9	TRBJ2-3	NA	NA	TGTGCCAGCAGTCGAAGGACTGGAGATACGCAGTATTTT	CASSRRTGDTQYF
TRBV11-2	TRBJ1-6	NA	NA	TGTGCCAGCAGCTTAGCTGGGTTTAATTCACCCCTCCACTTT	CASSLAGFNSPLHF
TRBV13	TRBJ2-7	NA	NA	TGTGCCAGCAGCCGGGACCGAGGCTCCTACGAGCAGTACTTC	CASSRDRGSYEQYF
TRBV5-1	TRBJ1-1	NA	NA	TGCGCCAGCAGCCTACCAACAGAGAACACTGAAGCTTTCTTT	CASSLPTENTEAFF
TRBV7-2	TRBJ2-1	NA	TRBD2	TGTGCCAGCAGCTTTGCGCCGGGACTAGGGGGGAATGAGCAGTTCTTC	CASSFAPGLGGNEQFF
TRBV6-6	TRBJ1-2	NA	TRBD1	TGTGCCAGCAGTTTAGGACAGGATCTTTCAAGGGGCTACACCTTC	CASSLGQDLSRGYTF
TRBV28	TRBJ1-2	few	NA	TGTGCCACCGCCCAGGGATTTAACTATGGCTACACCTTC	CATAQGFNYGYTF
TRBV4-2	TRBJ2-1	few	TRBD2	TGTGCCAGCAGCCAGGCCTCTAGCGGGGAGGGTGAGCAGTTCTTC	CASSQASSGEGEQFF
TRBV6-6	TRBJ2-1	NA	TRBD2	TGTGCCAGCAGGGAGCAGGAGCGGGGATCTACGGATGAGCAGTTCTTC	CASREQERGSTDEQFF
TRBV9	TRBJ2-1	few	NA	TGTGCCAGCAGCGTTAGCCCAGGGCGGGGCGGGGGCCCTGACAATGAGCAGTTCTTC	CASSVSPGRGGGPDNEQFF
TRBV10-3	TRBJ2-3	NA	NA	TGTGCCATCAGTGAGTCGTATCGAACCACAGATACGCAGTATTTT	CAISESYRTTDTQYF
TRBV5-1	TRBJ2-5	NA	NA	TGCGCCAGCAGCCTCCAACGCAGCAGCCAAGAGACCCAGTACTTC	CASSLQRSSQETQYF
TRBV7-9	TRBJ2-3	few	TRBD2	TGTGCCAGCAGCTTAAGGTCAGGCGGGGGGCACACAGATACGCAGTATTTT	CASSLRSGGGHTDTQYF
TRBV28	TRBJ1-3	few	NA	TGTGCCAGCAGTGCGTTCCAGGACAGCTCCTCTGGAAACACCATATATTTT	CASSAFQDSSSGNTIYF
TRBV5-1	TRBJ2-5	NA	NA	TGCGCCAGCAGCTTGGTTAGCGAAGAGACCCAGTACTTC	CASSLVSEETQYF
TRBV5-1	TRBJ2-1	NA	TRBD2	TGCGCCAGCAGCTTTTCAATAGCGGGATCCAATGAGCAGTTCTTC	CASSFSIAGSNEQFF